One and the same sample provided the 23 T cell receptor beta chains below, sequenced in a study of tumor and adjacent non-tumor tissue in lung cancer. The template was RNA from unsorted bulk tissue. The normal lung tissue was taken more than 3 cm from the tumor edge. The library came from three nested PCR rounds adapted from ARM-PCR protocols. TCRdb used MiXCR to reprocess the multiplex PCR reads, holding one entry per CDR3 protein. The sample has some 100,000 distinct CDR3 sequences, 55% to 65% seen once. The sequencing sample was made of distant non-tumor lung tissue. These receptors were taken from a man aged 25-45 years with non-small cell lung cancer.

Turning to this clonotype: Being one base from a much bigger clone, this may be a read error. The chain combines TRBV20-1 with TRBJ1-1, with 7 nucleotides matching TRBD1. Germline V gene sequence: CDR1 DFQATT, CDR2 SNEGSKA (reference sequence). There are 16 residues in the CDR3. The CDR3 coding sequence is TGCAGTGTTAGAAGGGGGCCAGCCCTGGGAGGGACTGAAGCTTTCTTT. Its translation is CSVRRGPALGGTEAFF.

About this clonotype itself: The final CDR3 position lacks the conserved phenylalanine or tryptophan, pointing to a likely read error. CDR3: CTGRLGTYEQYL. The CDR3, as DNA: TGTACTGGCAGGTTGGGGACCTACGAGCAGTACTTA. The rearrangement uses TRBV12-3 or TRBV12-4 and TRBJ2-7; D remains unclear. CDR3 length: 12 residues.

For this clonotype: One junction end disagrees with the germline gene, perhaps due to a read error. This sequence joins TRBV11-2 and TRBJ1-5; maybe TRBD1 (6 bases). This CDR3 has 13 residues. The germline gives CDR1 SGHAT, CDR2 FQNNGV. CDR3: CVSNLDQGRAPHF. CDR3 in DNA: TGTGTCAGCAACTTAGATCAGGGGAGGGCTCCGCATTTT.

To note about this clonotype: A junction end diverges from the germline sequence, so it may reflect a read error. The V and J genes are TRBV11-3 and TRBJ1-6; D not resolved. Germline V lookup: CDR1 SGHNT, CDR2 YENEEA. CDR3 size: 14 residues. The CDR3 DNA reads as TGTGCCAGCACAATCAGCGTACCCCCTTCAGCCCTCCACTTT. As protein: CASTISVPPSALHF.

Concerning this clonotype: This may arise from a read error, as a much more abundant clone is one base away. The chain joins TRBV4-1 to TRBJ1-2; TRBD1 matches 10 bases. Trimming cost V 1 base and J 0 bases; bases outside gene matches: 5. This CDR3 is built from 17 residues. Germline V gene sequence: CDR1 MGHRA, CDR2 YSYEKL. CDR3 loop: CASSQAKGQGTNYGYTF. The CDR3 DNA sequence: TGCGCCAGCAGCCAAGCGAAGGGACAGGGGACTAACTATGGCTACACCTTC.

With regard to this clonotype: At one boundary the junction diverges from the germline segment, which might be a read error. The V and J genes are TRBV6-1 and TRBJ2-3; TRBD1 aligns across 9 bases. Germline V gene sequence: CDR1 MNHNS, CDR2 SASEGT. This CDR3 contains 18 residues. As DNA, the CDR3 is TGTACCAGCAATGAATTGAGGTGGGGACAGGGTGGGGCAGATACGCAGTATTTT. Translating gives CTSNELRWGQGGADTQYF.

This clonotype is labeled medium-sized. The genes are TRBV6-2 or TRBV6-3 and TRBJ2-1, with 9 bases that match TRBD2. Germline CDR1 MNHEY, CDR2 SVGEGT. V dropped 7 bases and J dropped 4; count of bases not matched to a gene: 5. The CDR3 is 14 amino acids. In DNA form, the CDR3 reads TGTGCCAGCAACCTGGGACTAGCATACAATGAGCAGTTCTTC. Translated, it gives CASNLGLAYNEQFF.

The rearrangement links TRBV11-2 to TRBJ2-7; TRBD1 is a possible D gene (6 bases). The germline V gene encodes CDR1 SGHAT and CDR2 FQNNGV. V lost 1 base and J lost 10, with 20 bases in between. The CDR3 is 15 residues long. CDR3 DNA sequence: TGTGCCAGCAGCTTAGTTGTGTACAGGGAGTACGTTCAGTACTTC. Translating gives CASSLVVYREYVQYF.

A note on this clonotype: The conserved phenylalanine or tryptophan is not found at the CDR3 terminus, so this likely reflects a read error. This chain links TRBV4-3 with TRBJ2-1; 12 positions match TRBD2. This CDR3 is built from 16 residues. Germline assignment: CDR1 LGHNA and CDR2 YSLEER. CDR3 in DNA: TGCGCTAGCAGCCAGGATCCTAGCGGGGGGGCCAATGAGCAGTTCTTA. This gives the protein CASSQDPSGGANEQFL.

In regard to this clonotype: Likely a read error: the CDR3 ends without its conserved phenylalanine or tryptophan. This chain uses TRBV6-5 with TRBJ1-4; no firm D call. Germline V gene sequence: CDR1 MNHEY, CDR2 SVGAGI. The CDR3 length is 13 residues. For the CDR3, the DNA is TGTGCCAGCAGTCACTCGTCTAATGAAAAACTGTTTTTA. Protein sequence: CASSHSSNEKLFL.

A word on this clonotype: The germline gene is not matched at one end of the junction; a read error may be the cause. The chain couples TRBV24-1 to TRBJ2-1, with 9 bases fitting TRBD1. Per the germline V gene, CDR1 is KGHDR and CDR2 is SFDVKD. This CDR3 is built from 13 residues. The CDR3 protein is CATRDRAYNEHFF. The CDR3 DNA is TGTGCCACCCGGGACAGGGCTTACAATGAGCACTTCTTC.

This clonotype was seen once. Being one base from a much bigger clone, this may be a read error. The chain is built from TRBV20-1 and TRBJ2-7; 10 bases fit TRBD1. The germline CDR1 and CDR2 sequences are DFQATT and SNEGSKA (reference sequence). CDR3 length: 12 amino acids. The CDR3 reads CSAPTGGDELYF. The CDR3 nucleotides read TGCAGTGCCCCGACAGGGGGCGACGAGCTGTACTTC.

This clonotype appeared a single time. This chain links TRBV29-1 with TRBJ2-3; TRBD1 agrees at 9 bases. After removal of 4 bases from V and 8 bases from J, the junction contained 22 bases not matched to a gene. The CDR3 has 18 amino acids. Germline lookup yields CDR1 SQVTM and CDR2 ANQGSEA. Here the CDR3 reads CSVVGDSVGQGSIVTQYF. The CDR3 coding sequence is TGCAGCGTTGTGGGGGATTCGGTAGGACAGGGGTCCATAGTTACGCAGTATTTT.

Ten or more counts support this clonotype. The V gene is TRBV6-5, the J gene TRBJ1-4; possibly TRBD1 for D (6 bases). V was cut by 6 bases and J by 4 bases, with 15 bases left in between. The CDR3 contains 15 residues. Germline CDR1 reads MNHEY; CDR2 reads SVGAGI. The CDR3 sequence is CASSDKDSFNEKLFF. CDR3 DNA: TGTGCCAGCAGCGATAAGGACAGCTTTAATGAAAAACTGTTTTTT.

This sequence joins TRBV11-2 and TRBJ2-1; no firm D call. The CDR3 is 12 residues long. Germline V gives CDR1 SGHAT, CDR2 FQNNGV. The CDR3: CVRRKSDNEQFF. CDR3 sequence (DNA): TGTGTCAGACGAAAGAGCGACAATGAGCAGTTCTTC.

About this clonotype itself: With a much larger clone just one base away, this may be a read error. The CDR3 spells CASSSPEHRYNEQFF. The DNA for the CDR3 is TGTGCCAGCAGCAGCCCGGAACACCGCTACAATGAGCAGTTCTTC. This chain joins TRBV5-6 and TRBJ2-1; unclear D gene. This CDR3 has 15 residues. Germline V gene lookup returns CDR1 SGHDT and CDR2 YYEEEE. The V gene lost 4 bases and the J gene lost 3 bases, with 14 bases spanning the gap.

As regards this clonotype: One junction end disagrees with the germline gene, perhaps due to a read error. The chain uses TRBV6-1 and TRBJ2-7; D is possibly TRBD1 (5 bases). This CDR3 has 15 residues. In germline, CDR1 is MNHNS, CDR2 SASEGT. The CDR3 reads CASAPYRQIADEQHF. In DNA, the CDR3 is TGTGCCAGCGCTCCGTATAGACAGATCGCGGACGAGCAGCACTTC.

The chain combines TRBV20-1 with TRBJ2-1, with 8 nucleotides matching TRBD2. The CDR3 contains 15 residues. Per the germline V gene, CDR1 is DFQATT and CDR2 is SNEGSKA (reference sequence). The CDR3 sequence: CNALTGTRVLHEQFF. In DNA, the CDR3 is TGCAATGCCCTGACTGGGACTAGAGTTCTCCATGAGCAGTTCTTC.

This clonotype was counted only a few times. Here the CDR3 omits its conserved ending phenylalanine or tryptophan, so a read error is the likely source. V usage is TRBV20-1 and J usage is TRBJ1-3; tentatively, D is TRBD1 (5 bases). V was shortened by 8 bases and J by 1 base, with 12 bases between the two germline ends. The CDR3 length is 13 residues. CDR1 is DFQATT, CDR2 SNEGSKA, per germline (reference sequence). CDR3 nucleotide sequence: TGCAGTACTAAGCGACAGTCTGGAAACACCATATATTCT. It translates to CSTKRQSGNTIYS.

This clonotype was found many times. The chain joins TRBV6-5 to TRBJ2-7; 9 bases are shared with TRBD1. V gave up 2 bases and J gave up 3 bases; unmatched junction bases: 8. CDR1 is MNHEY and CDR2 is SVGAGI in the germline V gene. This CDR3 comprises 16 residues. The CDR3 DNA follows: TGTGCCAGCAGTTACCGGACAGGGGCTATCTACTACGAGCAGTACTTC. Amino acids: CASSYRTGAIYYEQYF.

To note about this clonotype: The conserved closing phenylalanine or tryptophan is absent in this CDR3, likely reflecting a read error. The DNA is omitted, as the CDR3 cannot be located on it reliably, and the CDR3 follows TCRdb's listing. The chain is built from TRBV29-1 and TRBJ1-2; the table assigns TRBD1, which was not confirmed against the DNA. The CDR3 totals 13 residues, both ends included. Germline V gene lookup returns CDR1 SQVTM and CDR2 ANQGSEA. This CDR3 is CSTTDSRVYGHTS.

This clonotype has just a few counts. Its ends do not fully match the called genes, so a read error is possible. The chain's CDR3 is CSSSSAALYNEQFF. CDR3 nucleotides: TGTTCCAGTAGTTCGGCAGCACTGTACAATGAGCAGTTCTTC. This chain connects TRBV12-3 or TRBV12-4 to TRBJ2-1, with D unresolved. The CDR3 spans 14 residues.

In regard to this clonotype: One end of the junction varies from germline; a read error may be responsible. J is TRBJ2-1 and V is TRBV12-3 or TRBV12-4; D is uncertain. CDR3 length equals 12 residues. The CDR3 loop is CASSPCPNEHFF. The CDR3 DNA sequence: TGTGCCAGCAGCCCCTGTCCCAATGAGCATTTCTTC.